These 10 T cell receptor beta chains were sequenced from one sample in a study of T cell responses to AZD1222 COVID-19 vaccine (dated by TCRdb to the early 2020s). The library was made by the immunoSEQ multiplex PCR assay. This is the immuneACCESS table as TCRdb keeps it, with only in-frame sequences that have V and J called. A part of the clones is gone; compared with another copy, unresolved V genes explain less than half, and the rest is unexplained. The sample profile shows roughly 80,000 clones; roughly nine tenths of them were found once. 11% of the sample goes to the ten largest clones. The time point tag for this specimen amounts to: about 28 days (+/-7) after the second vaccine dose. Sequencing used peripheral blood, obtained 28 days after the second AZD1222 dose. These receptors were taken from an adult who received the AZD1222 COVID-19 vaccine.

This CDR3 is CASTTGGYRTEAFF. The CDR3 DNA reads TGTGCCAGCACTACAGGGGGCTATCGGACTGAAGCTTTCTTT. The rearrangement links TRBV6-5 to TRBJ1-1, with 9 bases that match TRBD1. Looked up from germline, CDR1 is MNHEY and CDR2 is SVGAGI. The CDR3 contains 14 residues. The trim removed 7 bases at V and 5 bases at J, leaving 8 bases unmatched.

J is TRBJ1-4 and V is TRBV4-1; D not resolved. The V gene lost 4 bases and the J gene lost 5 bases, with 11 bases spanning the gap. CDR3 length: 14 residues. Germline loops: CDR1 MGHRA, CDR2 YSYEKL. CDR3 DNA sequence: TGCGCCAGCAGCCCCTTTGGGTTCAATGAAAAACTGTTTTTT. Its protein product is CASSPFGFNEKLFF.

The CDR3 region has the DNA TGTGCCAGTAGAAAACAGGGGGACGCCAATGAGCAGTTCTTC. This sequence encodes CASRKQGDANEQFF. J is TRBJ2-1 and V is TRBV19, with TRBD1 matching over 8 bases. Germline V gives CDR1 LNHDA, CDR2 SQIVND (reference sequence). There are 14 residues in the CDR3. V lost 6 bases to trimming and J lost 6 bases; unmatched junction nucleotides: 7.

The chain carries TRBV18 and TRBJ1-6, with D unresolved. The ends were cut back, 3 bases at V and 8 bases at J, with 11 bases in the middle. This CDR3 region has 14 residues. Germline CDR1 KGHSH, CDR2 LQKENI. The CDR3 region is CASSPEAVYSPLHF. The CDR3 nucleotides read TGTGCCAGCTCACCGGAGGCGGTTTATTCACCCCTCCACTTT.

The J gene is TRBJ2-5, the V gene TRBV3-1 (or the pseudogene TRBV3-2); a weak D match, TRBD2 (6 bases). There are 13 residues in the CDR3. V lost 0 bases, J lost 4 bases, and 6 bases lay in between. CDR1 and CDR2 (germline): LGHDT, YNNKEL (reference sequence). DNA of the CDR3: TGTGCCAGCAGCCAAGAGGGGGGAGAGACCCAGTACTTC. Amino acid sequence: CASSQEGGETQYF.

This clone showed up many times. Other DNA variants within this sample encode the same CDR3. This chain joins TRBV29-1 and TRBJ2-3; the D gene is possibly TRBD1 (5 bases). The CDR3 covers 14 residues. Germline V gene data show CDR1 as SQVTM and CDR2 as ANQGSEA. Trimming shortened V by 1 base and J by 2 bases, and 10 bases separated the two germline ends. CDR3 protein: CSVEGQGYTDTQYF. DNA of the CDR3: TGCAGCGTTGAAGGCCAGGGCTACACAGATACGCAGTATTTT.

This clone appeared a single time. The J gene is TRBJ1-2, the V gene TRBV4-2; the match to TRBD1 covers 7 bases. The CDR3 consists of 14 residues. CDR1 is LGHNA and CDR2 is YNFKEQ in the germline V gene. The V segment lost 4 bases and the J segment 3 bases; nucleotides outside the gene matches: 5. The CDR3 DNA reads TGTGCCAGCAGCCGGTACAGGGGTGACTATGGCTACACCTTC. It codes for CASSRYRGDYGYTF.

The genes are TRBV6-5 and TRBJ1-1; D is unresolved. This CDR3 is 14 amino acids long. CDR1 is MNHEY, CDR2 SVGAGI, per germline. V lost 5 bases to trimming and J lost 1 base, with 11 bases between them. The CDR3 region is CASSLRRENTEAFF. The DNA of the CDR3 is TGTGCCAGCAGTCTGAGACGGGAGAACACTGAAGCTTTCTTT.

The CDR3: CASSLGGQKNTEAFF. DNA for the CDR3: TGCGCCAGCAGCTTGGGGGGACAGAAGAACACTGAAGCTTTCTTT. The chain links TRBV5-1 to TRBJ1-1; 7 bases line up with TRBD1. The V segment lost 0 bases and the J segment 1 base; nucleotides outside the gene matches: 3. Germline V CDR1 and CDR2: SGHRS, YFSETQ. CDR3 length: 15 amino acids.

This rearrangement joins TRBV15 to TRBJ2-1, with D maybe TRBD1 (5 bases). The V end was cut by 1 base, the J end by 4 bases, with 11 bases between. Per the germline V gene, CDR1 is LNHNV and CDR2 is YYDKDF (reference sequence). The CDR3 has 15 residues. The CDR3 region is CATSRGGTEYNEQFF. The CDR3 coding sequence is TGTGCCACCAGCAGAGGGGGCACAGAATACAATGAGCAGTTCTTC.